The clone carrying this T cell receptor (beta chain) was observed a single time. The antigen is unknown. The data belong to a study of cytomegalovirus exposure and HLA in healthy donors. Study as a whole: From approximately 170 million T cells, an earlier analysis saw under 140 million unique TCR beta sequences.

Study-wide findings and caveats: Later analysis associated a missense DCLRE1C variant with TCR beta V- and J-gene trimming.

Both 60 Vbeta primers and 13 Jbeta primers went into the PCR. Profiling relied on immunoSEQ multiplex PCR, and the TCRdb table lists in-frame clones only, not all of them. The data contain some 110,000 clones, just over 70% of them singletons. V shed 1 base and J shed 11 bases, with 12 bases lying between them. Germline CDR1 reads SNHLY; CDR2 reads FYNNEI. This CDR3 region has 13 residues. Sequencing used PBMCs. The TCR originated in a boy aged 5-17 years in good health and CMV-seronegative. The chain uses TRBV2 and TRBJ1-3; D call uncertain. This CDR3 is CASSEDLAVAIYF. The CDR3 DNA sequence: TGTGCCAGCAGTGAAGACCTCGCGGTGGCCATATATTTT.